These T cell receptor beta chains were read from a single sample in a study of blood T cell repertoires in COVID-19. Using immunoSEQ multiplex PCR, the repertoire was profiled, and TCRdb retains in-frame clones only, with some absent. The repertoire has about 300,000 clones, around 84% of them found once; the top ten carry about 4.1%. Material for sequencing was PBMCs or T cells enriched from blood (not recorded which). All receptors derive from a young man who had recovered from COVID-19. Each CDR3 is given with its conserved first and last residue. A D gene is named only where the DNA matches it firmly. Expanded clones are given a class, and other clones once, few, many or no size at all.

clone_size,j_call,d_call,v_call,cdr3_nt,cdr3_aa
-,TRBJ1-2,-,TRBV7-2,TGTGCCAGCAGCTTTGGCGGGATGGTGGGTAACTCCTATGGCTACACCTTC,CASSFGGMVGNSYGYTF
-,TRBJ1-1,-,TRBV7-9,TGTGCCAGCAGCTTAGCTGGAGGACAGATTGAAGCTTTCTTT,CASSLAGGQIEAFF
-,TRBJ2-7,TRBD1,TRBV11-2,TGTGCCAGCAGCTCATACAGGGGTTACGAGCAGTACTTC,CASSSYRGYEQYF
-,TRBJ2-2,-,TRBV28,TGTGCCAGCAGTTTACTTGGCCCCAGGGGCGGGGAGCTGTTTTTT,CASSLLGPRGGELFF
-,TRBJ1-6,-,TRBV28,TGTGCCAGCAGTTCCCCTGCGACGGCTAGCTCCTATAATTCACCCCTCCACTTT,CASSSPATASSYNSPLHF
-,TRBJ2-6,TRBD2,TRBV27,TGTGCCAGCAGTTTATCAAATCGTGGACTAGCGGGAGGGCATGGGGCCAACGTCCTGACTTTC,CASSLSNRGLAGGHGANVLTF
-,TRBJ2-7,-,TRBV6-5,TGTGCCAGCAGTTACTCGATCAGGGGATTCGACGAGCAGTACTTC,CASSYSIRGFDEQYF
-,TRBJ2-2,TRBD1,TRBV5-4,TGTGCCAGCAGCCGAAATCTTGGGACAGGCGGCACCGGGGAGCTGTTTTTT,CASSRNLGTGGTGELFF
-,TRBJ1-6,-,TRBV21-1,TGTGCCAGCAGCAAAGCTCGGGGAACCTATAATTCACCCCTCCACTTT,CASSKARGTYNSPLHF
few,TRBJ2-7,-,TRBV30,TGTGCCTGGGCGCGACCCCTGGGCCAGGGCTCCTACGAGCAGTACTTC,CAWARPLGQGSYEQYF
few,TRBJ1-2,-,TRBV28,TGTGCCAGCAGGACAGGACAGTCCTACTATGGCTACACCTTC,CASRTGQSYYGYTF
-,TRBJ2-5,TRBD2,TRBV5-1,TGCGCCAGCACCCTAGCGGGCCCCGAGACCCAGTACTTC,CASTLAGPETQYF
-,TRBJ2-3,TRBD2,TRBV19,TGTGCCAGTAGTAGAGATAGCGGGGGGGGTGTTGGGGATACGCAGTATTTT,CASSRDSGGGVGDTQYF
-,TRBJ1-5,-,TRBV6-5,TGTGCCAGCAGTAGGGACGGAGGGGGCAATCAGCCCCAGCATTTT,CASSRDGGGNQPQHF
few,TRBJ2-1,-,TRBV11-3,TGTGCCAGCAGCCACCGCCGGGAAGGGAATGAGCAGTTCTTC,CASSHRREGNEQFF
few,TRBJ1-3,TRBD1,TRBV7-9,TGTGCCAGCAGCTTGCGGGACAGGGTGATCCACTCTGGAAACACCATATATTTT,CASSLRDRVIHSGNTIYF
-,TRBJ2-1,TRBD1,TRBV10-3,TGTGCCATCAGCGCTACCGGGACAGATAACAATGAGCAGTTCTTC,CAISATGTDNNEQFF
-,TRBJ1-5,-,TRBV7-2,TGTGCCAGCAGCCCGGAGCGGGCGAGGAGCAATCAGCCCCAGCATTTT,CASSPERARSNQPQHF
-,TRBJ2-3,-,TRBV24-1,TGTGCCACCAGTGATTCGGGGGTTAACGCAGATACGCAGTATTTT,CATSDSGVNADTQYF
once,TRBJ2-4,TRBD2,TRBV11-2,TGTGCCAGCAGCTCTTGGACTAGCGGGAGAAGAGACATTCAGTACTTC,CASSSWTSGRRDIQYF
-,TRBJ2-1,-,TRBV27,TGTGCCAGCAGTTCCCCTAACGGGGTTGGGTACAATGAGCAGTTCTTC,CASSSPNGVGYNEQFF
-,TRBJ1-1,-,TRBV12-3/TRBV12-4,TGTGCCAGCAGACCGAATAGGAACACTGAAGCTTTCTTT,CASRPNRNTEAFF
once,TRBJ2-7,TRBD1,TRBV14,TGTGCCAGCAGCCAGGGCGGGACAGGGGTCGAGCAGTACTTC,CASSQGGTGVEQYF
-,TRBJ2-7,-,TRBV24-1,TGTGCCACCAGCCCCGGGGGGCTACCCACGAACGAGCAGTACTTC,CATSPGGLPTNEQYF
-,TRBJ2-2,TRBD2,TRBV7-2,TGTGCCAGCAGCTTCGGCGGGGGGGCCACCGGGGAGCTGTTTTTT,CASSFGGGATGELFF
-,TRBJ2-1,TRBD2,TRBV9,TGTGCCAGCAGCACAAAGACTAGCGGCAATGAGCAGTTCTTC,CASSTKTSGNEQFF
-,TRBJ2-7,-,TRBV30,TGTGCCTGGAACATGGTGTCGGGGGAGCAGTACTTC,CAWNMVSGEQYF
-,TRBJ2-7,-,TRBV6-5,TGTGCCAGCAGCCAAATCCAGGAAACCTACGAGCAGTACTTC,CASSQIQETYEQYF
-,TRBJ1-6,-,TRBV24-1,TGTGCCACGCAGGGAGGGCAGGGGAATTCACCCCTCCACTTT,CATQGGQGNSPLHF
few,TRBJ1-5,-,TRBV4-1,TGCGCCAGCAGCCAAGCTCCAGATCAGCGGCCCCAGCATTTT,CASSQAPDQRPQHF
-,TRBJ2-7,-,TRBV5-1,TGCGCCAGCAGCCCTCCGGACAGACCCTACGAGCAGTACTTC,CASSPPDRPYEQYF
-,TRBJ2-7,-,TRBV3-1/TRBV3-2,TGTGCCACCTCCCCAAGCGGGCCCTACGAGCAGTACTTC,CATSPSGPYEQYF
-,TRBJ1-4,-,TRBV4-1,TGCGCCAGCAGCCAAGAACAGGGCCGGTTAAATGAAAAACTGTTTTTT,CASSQEQGRLNEKLFF
-,TRBJ2-1,TRBD2,TRBV6-6,TGTGCCAGCAGTTTGTCGGGGGGATTCAATGAGCAGTTCTTC,CASSLSGGFNEQFF
-,TRBJ2-3,-,TRBV4-1,TGCGCCAGCAGCCAATTCCTTGGGCTCGCTTTACATACGCAGTATTTT,CASSQFLGLALHTQYF
-,TRBJ1-1,-,TRBV19,TGTGCCAGTAGTATCGAGGGTTTGAACACTGAAGCTTTCTTT,CASSIEGLNTEAFF
-,TRBJ2-3,TRBD2,TRBV6-5,TGTGCCAGCAGTTATTCCGGGACTAGTGTCACAGATACGCAGTATTTT,CASSYSGTSVTDTQYF
-,TRBJ1-1,TRBD1,TRBV7-8,TGTGCCAGCAGCTCCCCACACAGGGGGCTCGAAACTTTCTTT,CASSSPHRGLETFF
-,TRBJ1-2,TRBD1,TRBV7-9,TGTGCCAGCAGCAGGGGGACAGACAGGTACTATGGCTACACCTTC,CASSRGTDRYYGYTF
-,TRBJ2-5,TRBD1,TRBV28,TGTGCCAGCAGTCCCCGGGACAGAGAAGAGACCCAGTACTTC,CASSPRDREETQYF
-,TRBJ1-1,TRBD1,TRBV19,TGTGCCAGTAGTTGGGGACAGGGTAACACTGAAGCTTTCTTT,CASSWGQGNTEAFF
-,TRBJ2-2,-,TRBV2,TGTGCCAGCAGTGAACGGGGTCGGGAGCTGTTTTTT,CASSERGRELFF
-,TRBJ1-1,TRBD1,TRBV19,TGTGCCAGTAGTATGACAGGGGGGGGTGAAGCTTTCTTT,CASSMTGGGEAFF
few,TRBJ2-7,-,TRBV5-3,TGTGCCAGAAGCTTGGTGGCAGGGGTCTACGAGCAGTACTTC,CARSLVAGVYEQYF
-,TRBJ2-7,TRBD2,TRBV2,TGTGCCAGCAGCACACAAGCGGACTCCCTAGCGGGGGATGACTACGAGCAGTACTTC,CASSTQADSLAGDDYEQYF
-,TRBJ2-2,-,TRBV30,TGTGCCTGGAGTGTGAACGGGGGGAACACCGGGGAGCTGTTTTTT,CAWSVNGGNTGELFF
-,TRBJ2-7,-,TRBV27,TGTGCCAGCAGTTTATCGGTTAGCTCCTACGAGCAGTACTTC,CASSLSVSSYEQYF
-,TRBJ1-1,TRBD1,TRBV5-5,TGTGCCAGCAGCCCAGGGACAGGGGCCACCTACACTGAAGCTTTCTTT,CASSPGTGATYTEAFF
-,TRBJ1-1,TRBD1,TRBV30,TGTGCCTGGGAACAGGGGGCGCGGAACACTGAAGCTTTCTTT,CAWEQGARNTEAFF
-,TRBJ1-2,TRBD1,TRBV29-1,TGCAGCGTCGCGCTAAGACAGGGTAACTATGGCTACACCTTC,CSVALRQGNYGYTF
-,TRBJ2-7,-,TRBV11-2,TGTGCCAGCAGCTTCCCAGGTGGGGCCGAGCAGTACTTC,CASSFPGGAEQYF
-,TRBJ2-2,TRBD1,TRBV11-2,TGTGCCAGCAGACACACGACAGGGTACACCGGGGAGCTGTTTTTT,CASRHTTGYTGELFF